Listed here is a single TCR beta chain. Its antigen is currently not known. No qualities accompany the bases; no much larger clone lies one base away. Library construction relied on the immunoSEQ multiplex PCR assay. For the multiplex PCR, a mixture combining 60 forward primers for TCR Vbeta segments and 13 reverse primers for TCR Jbeta segments was used. A multiplex PCR assay on genomic DNA amplified the CDR3 region of rearranged TCR beta genes. The amplified TCR beta libraries were sequenced on the Illumina HiSeq System as 87-base-pair reads. Per the source publication's procedure: Across the 666 repertoires, a later analysis counted 80 million or so unique TCR beta chains, around 11 million of which were shared by at least two donors. Raw reads were error-corrected and collapsed into unique sequences by a nearest-neighbor algorithm in which closely related sequences were merged to remove PCR and sequencing errors. To assign V, D and J gene segments, CDR3 sequences were aligned to IMGT reference sequences. Each retained sequence needed at least a six-nucleotide match to both a V gene segment and a J gene segment. A rearrangement counted as productive if the CDR3 had no stop codons and remained in frame with V and J, and every other rearrangement counted as non-productive. Following IMGT convention, CDR3 was defined as the stretch from the second conserved V-encoded cysteine up to the conserved J-encoded phenylalanine. The earlier analysis of 587 of the donors excluded sequences that lacked an unambiguous match to a single V gene segment. In an earlier analysis of several hundred of the donors, a V segment was called functional when productive rearrangements were above 56.7%, and segregating when the standard deviation between donors exceeded 5%. To diagnose cytomegalovirus status from the catalog of TCR beta chain sequences, a statistical classification framework was built. In a later analysis, TCR nucleotide sequences were compared against IMGT/GENE-DB human TR gene sequences so that V and J genes could be assigned. A later analysis assigned CDR3 sequences and most-parsimonious VDJ recombination scenarios with the TCRdist pipeline. In a later analysis, each TCR beta chain was defined by its CDR3 amino acid sequence together with its V-gene family, and reads lacking a unique V-gene family were excluded. To address suspected cross-contamination and a sequencing artifact, a later analysis removed 450 to 700 highly shared, low-generation-probability nucleotide sequences. In a later analysis, a clonal expansion index was calculated for each public chain from normalized within-repertoire ranks of inferred template counts. Generation probabilities in a later analysis came from a VDJ recombination model fitted to out-of-frame rearrangements, and those results were checked against IGoR. In a later analysis, TCR-TCR, TCR-HLA and TCR-CMV co-occurrence was scored with hypergeometric tests, and a repertoire-size bias correction was applied to TCR pairs. In a later analysis, false discovery rates were estimated by permuting HLA or CMV assignments 20 times. A later analysis grouped co-occurring TCRs with DBSCAN, adding TCRdist sequence similarity when clustering within HLA-allele-positive subsets. Repertoires with fewer than 30,000 or more than 120,000 public chains were left out of co-occurrence clustering, as were several repertoires with anomalous nucleotide sharing. The table comes from immuneACCESS by way of TCRdb, which keeps in-frame sequences with V and J called. Part of the clones is missing from these tables; in studies checked, under half for an unresolved V gene and the rest for unknown reasons. The V and J calls and clone size come from that table; D and trimming were worked out from the DNA. The sample profile shows under 250,000 clones; 79% of them were found once. Of the sample, around 4.8% is held by the ten largest clones.

In total, around 600 healthy bone marrow donors made up the cohort. Cohort members were all nominally healthy when sampled, although unrecorded immune exposures were likely present. The donor was CMV seropositive and was included in the group of 289 seropositive cohort members. Every donor gave a peripheral blood sample, and the peripheral blood mononuclear cells from that sample were used for TCR beta sequencing. Genomic DNA extraction from the blood cell samples was performed with the Qiagen DNeasy Blood Extraction Kit. These data originate in a study of cytomegalovirus exposure and HLA in healthy donors (dated by TCRdb to between 2016 and 2019). Regarding the study in general: According to an earlier analysis of several hundred of the donors, about 170 million T cells yielded 90 million to 140 million unique TCR beta sequences and around 280 Gb of sequence data. About 280 gigabases of sequencing data and about 92 million unique TCR sequences made up an early release that covered over 550 HLA-typed donors. Among the roughly 430 genotyped donors, approximately 81% belonged to the genetic ancestry cluster associated with self-reported Caucasian donors. The aim of the study was to test whether cataloging public T cell receptors could identify signatures of past pathogen exposure. The study profiled the T cell repertoires of approximately 700 subjects by immunosequencing and related them to cytomegalovirus serostatus. In addition to the first cohort of 500 to 850 subjects, a separate validation cohort of about 120 different subjects was used. To predict cytomegalovirus infection status, the study brought together high-throughput TCR immunosequencing, statistical association of individual TCRs with disease status, and machine learning. A later analysis re-analyzed previously published TCR beta repertoires from 550 to 700 donors and added high-resolution HLA genotyping to study TCR occurrence patterns. Rather than drawing on any new phenotypic data, the later analysis identified candidate immune exposures from TCR beta sequences and the way those sequences occurred across donors. In an earlier analysis of 587 of the donors, high-throughput TCR beta sequencing was used to judge whether each TCR beta V gene segment behaved as functional or pseudogenic. Alongside the repertoire data, information on donor age, sex, ethnicity and CMV serostatus was compiled. Genome-wide SNP genotypes for about three fifths of the roughly 670 donors were used in a later genetic analysis, which treated that subset as a discovery cohort. Every repertoire in the discovery cohort had been generated on one and the same sequencing platform. Class I and class II HLA loci were covered by the typing at four-digit resolution. Typing coverage differed by locus: A, B, C, DRB1 and DQB1 were typed in about 620-640 donors, DQA1 in 522, DPA1 in some 570, and DPB1 in around 440. About five DR-DQ haplotypes were treated as single units for association and clustering because of strong linkage in the cohort. Among 398 genotyped donors of the cohort, an average of about 240,000 unique TCR beta nucleotide sequences were sequenced per donor, around 20% of them non-productive. Paper-wide results and their limitations: The cohort was sequenced for TCR beta chains only, and without alpha or paired-chain data the features that could be detected were limited. Linkage disequilibrium might explain the correlated functional status among segregating V segments, but an unknown experimental factor could not be excluded. In a later analysis, TCR association rates were found to vary across HLA loci, with the most associated TCRs seen for DRB1 alleles and the fewest for HLA-C alleles. At a false discovery rate of 0.05, a later analysis linked 16,951 TCR beta sequences to specific HLA alleles. An earlier analysis of around 500 of the donors showed that most TCR beta V segments appeared in productive rearrangements either about 90% or about 30% of the time, which broadly matched IMGT annotations. The study gave a list of under 200 TCR beta chains associated with cytomegalovirus. Several of the top co-occurrence clusters appeared to be linked to parvovirus B19, influenza, CMV and Epstein-Barr virus, according to a later analysis. According to a later genetic analysis, donors in an Asian-associated ancestry cluster had fewer N-insertions in productive TCRs than the approximately 650-donor mean. Because counts were too low, about 17 rarely observed V segments, including chromosome 9 orphons, were excluded from the earlier analysis of 587 of the donors. A cluster of highly shared sequence variants was judged likely to be a technical artifact of the sequencing pipeline. Cytomegalovirus status was reported to be diagnosed by the classifier with high specificity and sensitivity in both the original and validation cohorts. A further reported finding was that TCR beta sequences accurately predicted the HLA-A and HLA-B alleles for most subjects in the first cohort. Presence/absence analyses assumed roughly uniform sequencing depth across donors, an assumption that may not hold. When HLA alleles, especially DR and DQ, strongly co-occurred, TCR associations were difficult to assign to individual alleles. The authors suggested that the approach could potentially be generalized to other disease states and immunological phenotypes. Because some donors lacked HLA typing at each locus, the association tests relied only on the typed subset. In a later analysis, HLA-associated TCR beta chains were found to be more clonally expanded and to have lower generation probabilities than equally common non-associated chains. Most TCR sequences were seen in very few donors, while some public TCRs were found in many individuals. CMV serostatus was the only immune exposure information available for the cohort. Most CMV-associated TCR beta chains appeared to be HLA-restricted in a later analysis, and the HLA associations seemed to be driven largely by CMV exposure. A later genetic analysis associated a missense DCLRE1C variant with V-gene and J-gene trimming of TCR beta chains, and an independent cohort replicated the association. A few of the identified cytomegalovirus-associated TCR beta chains were confirmed in vitro to be specific for cytomegalovirus antigens.

The sequence was obtained from a young woman in good health and CMV-seropositive. The sample comprised PBMCs.

The encoded CDR3 is CASSLSPQGSRGYTF. Read as DNA, the sequence is TGTGCCAGCAGTCTTTCCCCCCAGGGAAGCAGGGGCTACACCTTC. Rearrangement joined TRBV2 to TRBJ1-2, with TRBD1 as a weak D call on 5 bases. V loses 5 bases of germline sequence and J loses 8 bases, and the interval between the two ends is 21 bases. CDR3 length: 15 amino acids, cysteine to phenylalanine. The CDR3 DNA has 45 bases and is translated from base 1. Taken from the germline V gene, the CDR1 and CDR2 loops are SNHLY and FYNNEI.